Here is one TCR beta chain with its context. The data are from a study of CD8 T cells in Susac syndrome. Random hexamers served to reverse transcribe roughly 0.5 to 1 ug RNA. TCRdb analysed the immunoSEQ multiplex PCR reads with MiXCR anew, one entry per CDR3 protein. This sample has 400,000 or so distinct CDR3 sequences; around 85% occur once, and the top ten carry approximately 0.12%. The receptor was isolated from a human donor with multiple sclerosis. The sequencing input was CD8+ T cells from PBMCs.

CDR3 sequence (DNA): TGTGCCAGCAGTCCCGGGACAGGGGATCATCAGCCCCAGCATTTT. It is translated as CASSPGTGDHQPQHF. The rearrangement uses TRBV5-5 and TRBJ1-5; 10 nucleotides match TRBD1. The CDR3 consists of 15 residues. With V trimmed by 5 bases and J by 5 bases, 7 bases remained unmatched. Germline V CDR1 and CDR2: SGHKS, YYEKEE (reference sequence).